This T cell receptor (beta chain) was sequenced for a study of T cell responses to AZD1222 COVID-19 vaccine. Study-wide background: Analysis merged second doses at about 4 or about 12 weeks. Broader study findings: Mostly white British, mostly female donors; authors suggested clonal diversity may be underestimated. Spike regions recognized by vaccine-associated CD4 TCRs spanned the protein, led by 160-218 and 743-854.

About this clone itself: Antigen unknown.

The CDR3 sequence is 14 residues long. The germline gives CDR1 SGHAT, CDR2 FQNNGV. Losses at the gene ends were 3 bases for V and 7 bases for J; bases not matched to a gene: 3. Clones were sequenced by immunoSEQ multiplex PCR, and TCRdb holds only the in-frame ones, with some missing. The repertoire holds approximately 100,000 clones, with around 90% as singletons. Specimen: peripheral blood, collected on day 0 of AZD1222 vaccination. This chain connects TRBV11-2 to TRBJ2-1, with 10 bases identical to TRBD2. This TCR derives from an adult in good health. CDR3 region: CASSFVTSGNEQFF. The CDR3 nucleotides read TGTGCCAGCAGCTTTGTGACTAGCGGGAATGAGCAGTTCTTC.